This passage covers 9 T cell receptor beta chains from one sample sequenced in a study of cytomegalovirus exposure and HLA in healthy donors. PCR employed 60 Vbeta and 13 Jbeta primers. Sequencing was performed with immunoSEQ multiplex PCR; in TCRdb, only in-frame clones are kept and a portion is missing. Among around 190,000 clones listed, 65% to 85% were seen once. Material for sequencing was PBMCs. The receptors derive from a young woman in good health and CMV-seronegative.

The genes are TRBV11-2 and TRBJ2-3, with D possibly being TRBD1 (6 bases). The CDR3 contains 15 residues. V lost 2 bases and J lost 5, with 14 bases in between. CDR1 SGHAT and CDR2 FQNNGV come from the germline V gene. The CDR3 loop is CASSLSAAGVDTQYF. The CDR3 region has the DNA TGTGCCAGCAGCTTATCAGCGGCAGGGGTAGATACGCAGTATTTT.

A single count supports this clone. CDR3 DNA sequence: TGCGCCAGCAGCTTGGGACTAAACCAAGAGACCCAGTACTTC. It translates to CASSLGLNQETQYF. This sequence joins TRBV5-1 and TRBJ2-5, with D perhaps TRBD2 (5 bases). The V gene lost 0 bases and the J gene lost 0 bases, with 6 bases spanning the gap. The germline V gene encodes CDR1 SGHRS and CDR2 YFSETQ. There are 14 residues in the CDR3.

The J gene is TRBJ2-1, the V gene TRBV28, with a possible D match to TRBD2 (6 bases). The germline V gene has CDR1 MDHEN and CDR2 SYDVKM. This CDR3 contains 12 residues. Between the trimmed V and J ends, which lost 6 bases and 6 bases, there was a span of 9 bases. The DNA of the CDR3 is TGTGCCAGCAGATATAGCGGCAATGAGCAGTTCTTC. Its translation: CASRYSGNEQFF. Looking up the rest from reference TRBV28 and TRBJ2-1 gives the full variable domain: DVKVTQSSRYLVKRTGEKVFLECVQDMDHENMFWYRQDPGLGLRLIYFSYDVKMKEKGDIPEGYSVSREKKERFSLILESASTNQTSMYLCASRYSGNEQFFGPGTRLTVL.

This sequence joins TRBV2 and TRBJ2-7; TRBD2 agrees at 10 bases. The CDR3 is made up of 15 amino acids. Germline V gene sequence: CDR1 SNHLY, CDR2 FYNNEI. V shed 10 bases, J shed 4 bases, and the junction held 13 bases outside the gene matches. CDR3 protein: CATLRNLAGDYEQYF. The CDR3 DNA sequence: TGTGCCACCTTAAGGAACCTAGCGGGAGATTACGAGCAGTACTTC.

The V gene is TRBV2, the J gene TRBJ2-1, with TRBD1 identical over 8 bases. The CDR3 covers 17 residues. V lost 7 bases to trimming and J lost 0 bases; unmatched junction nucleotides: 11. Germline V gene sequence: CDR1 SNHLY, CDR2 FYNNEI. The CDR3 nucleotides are TGTGCCAGCAATCGTCAGGGGGCCGTCAGCTCCTACAATGAGCAGTTCTTC. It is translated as CASNRQGAVSSYNEQFF.

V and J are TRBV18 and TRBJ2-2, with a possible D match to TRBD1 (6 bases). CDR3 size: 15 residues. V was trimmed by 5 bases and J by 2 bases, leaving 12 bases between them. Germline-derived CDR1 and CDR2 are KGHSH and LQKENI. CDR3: CASSSQGQNTGELFF. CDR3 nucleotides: TGTGCCAGCTCATCCCAGGGGCAAAACACCGGGGAGCTGTTTTTT.

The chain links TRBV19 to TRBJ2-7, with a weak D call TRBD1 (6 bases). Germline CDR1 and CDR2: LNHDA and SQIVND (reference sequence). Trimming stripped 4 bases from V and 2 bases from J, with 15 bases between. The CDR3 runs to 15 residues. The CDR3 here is CASSTFGQGTYEQYF. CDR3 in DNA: TGTGCCAGTAGTACGTTCGGGCAGGGGACCTACGAGCAGTACTTC. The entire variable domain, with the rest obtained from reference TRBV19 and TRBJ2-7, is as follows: DGGITQSPKYLFRKEGQNVTLSCEQNLNHDAMYWYRQDPGQGLRLIYYSQIVNDFQKGDIAEGYSVSREKKESFPLTVTSAQKNPTAFYLCASSTFGQGTYEQYFGPGTRLTVT.

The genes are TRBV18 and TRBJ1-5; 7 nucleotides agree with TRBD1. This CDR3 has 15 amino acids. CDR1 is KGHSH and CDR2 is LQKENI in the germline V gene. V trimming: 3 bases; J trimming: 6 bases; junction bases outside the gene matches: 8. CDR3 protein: CASSPRQGQGQPQHF. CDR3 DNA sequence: TGTGCCAGCTCACCGCGACAGGGACAAGGTCAGCCCCAGCATTTT. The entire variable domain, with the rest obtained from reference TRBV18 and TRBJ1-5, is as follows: NAGVMQNPRHLVRRRGQEARLRCSPMKGHSHVYWYRQLPEEGLKFMVYLQKENIIDESGMPKERFSAEFPKEGPSILRIQQVVRGDSAAYFCASSPRQGQGQPQHFGDGTRLSIL.

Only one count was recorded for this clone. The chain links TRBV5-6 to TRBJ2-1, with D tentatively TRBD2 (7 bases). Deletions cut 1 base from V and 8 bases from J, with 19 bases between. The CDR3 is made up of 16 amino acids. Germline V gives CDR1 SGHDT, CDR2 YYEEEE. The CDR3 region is CASSLNGGGPRHEQFF. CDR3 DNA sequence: TGTGCCAGCAGCTTGAATGGGGGGGGCCCTCGTCATGAGCAGTTCTTC.